This T cell receptor (beta chain) came from a study of glioma-infiltrating T cells. The iRepertoire nested amplicon-rescue multiplex PCR amplified TCR alpha and beta CDR3s from RNA. TCRdb redid the calling of the multiplex PCR reads with MiXCR, one entry per CDR3 protein. The sample yields tens of thousands of distinct CDR3 sequences, 35% to 50% seen once. This clonotype occurred many times. At one end the junction does not follow the germline gene, possibly because of a read error. This sequence was found in a human donor with low-grade glioma or glioblastoma, undergoing nonglioma brain surgery, or in good health (not recorded which). The specimen sequenced was glioma tissue, nonneoplastic brain tissue, or PBMCs (not recorded which).

The CDR3 loop is CASREGGTGVRGYTF. The CDR3 bases are TGTGCCAGCAGGGAAGGCGGGACAGGGGTTCGAGGCTACACCTTC. This chain connects TRBV2 to TRBJ1-2; 10 nucleotides align to TRBD1. The CDR3 extends over 15 amino acids. Germline V CDR1 and CDR2: SNHLY, FYNNEI.